A selection of T cell receptor beta chains follows, all from one sample in a study of T cells in Graves' hyperthyroidism and ophthalmopathy. TCRdb independently ran MiXCR on the multiplex PCR reads; one entry per CDR3 protein. The sample lists hundreds of thousands of distinct CDR3 sequences; about 16% were seen once. Input material: blood. These receptors all stem from a woman in her twenties or thirties with Graves' hyperthyroidism. The CDR3 runs from the conserved cysteine through the conserved F or W.

v_gene,j_gene,CDR3aa
TRBV20-1,TRBJ1-5,CSASPGQGTFNQPQHF
TRBV20-1,TRBJ1-4,CSAPGGTNEKLFF
TRBV7-9,TRBJ1-2,CASSLNPGGDYGYTF
TRBV20-1,TRBJ1-3,CSASFRSGNTIYF
TRBV20-1,TRBJ2-2,CSADRGPNTGELFF
TRBV29-1,TRBJ1-2,CSVRTGDFYGYTF
TRBV24-1,TRBJ1-2,CATSDIDYYGYTF
TRBV4-2,TRBJ2-7,CASSQGGTGYEQYF
TRBV7-9,TRBJ1-2,CASSFGGPYGYTF
TRBV14,TRBJ2-4,CASSQGALNIQYF
TRBV11-2,TRBJ2-5,CASSLDFQLRETQYF
TRBV24-1,TRBJ2-1,CATSDRQGSGNEQFF
TRBV6-1,TRBJ1-4,CASLTGTALGKLFF
TRBV15,TRBJ1-2,CATQGTRQGGYTF
TRBV20-1,TRBJ2-7,CSAPDGSYEQYF
TRBV19,TRBJ2-7,CASSRFGQDSYEQYF
TRBV28,TRBJ2-1,CASSLLVEANNEQFF
TRBV30,TRBJ2-1,CAWSASGRGNEQFF
TRBV7-2,TRBJ1-2,CASSIEQTNYGYTF
TRBV12-5,TRBJ2-7,CASGFFDSSYEQYF
TRBV7-2,TRBJ1-6,CASSSGGGQIFSPLHF
TRBV12-5,TRBJ1-1,CASVEQGDTEAFF
TRBV24-1,TRBJ2-1,CATSLTPGTGGTDEQFF
TRBV28,TRBJ1-6,CASGAGTENSPLHF
TRBV27,TRBJ2-1,CASSLTTTTSGRNEQFF
TRBV27,TRBJ1-1,CASSLGGHTEAFF
TRBV5-1,TRBJ1-3,CASNAGTPGNTIYF
TRBV6-2/TRBV6-3,TRBJ2-3,CASSDDPSGSTDTQYF
TRBV6-2/TRBV6-3,TRBJ2-1,CASRAVDNEQFF
TRBV5-1,TRBJ2-2,CASSLASEGSIGELFF
TRBV20-1,TRBJ2-3,CSARVEGGPDTQYF
TRBV19,TRBJ2-7,CASSIEGQPYEQYF
TRBV10-2,TRBJ2-1,CASSGWLAGVEGYNEQFF
TRBV2,TRBJ1-5,CASSEAGSNQPQHF
TRBV6-1,TRBJ2-5,CASKTSGRETQYF
TRBV20-1,TRBJ2-5,CSARVGAQGAETQYF
TRBV27,TRBJ2-1,CASSFGESYNEQFF
TRBV20-1,TRBJ2-1,CSANSYNEQFF
TRBV20-1,TRBJ2-7,CSASRDRVYEQYF
TRBV5-1,TRBJ2-5,CASSLEAARTETQYF
TRBV6-5,TRBJ1-1,CASSYWAGNTEAFF
TRBV5-1,TRBJ2-2,CASSLDLTGELFF